The 21 T cell receptor beta chains given below trace back to one sample, sequenced in a study of T cells in Graves' hyperthyroidism and ophthalmopathy. What was amplified from RNA transcripts were TCR beta CDR3 regions. The study used the HTBI primer set for a first-round RT-PCR of the TCR CDR3. Each CDR3 protein gets one entry after TCRdb re-called the multiplex PCR reads with MiXCR. The data show under 350,000 distinct CDR3 sequences, with around a sixth seen just once and around 47% held by the top ten. The sequencing sample was made of blood. These receptors all come from a woman aged 50 to 60 with Graves' hyperthyroidism.

A few counts support this clonotype. CDR3 protein: CATSDLPRRGPYEQYF. Written as DNA, the CDR3 is TGTGCCACCAGTGATTTGCCCCGCAGGGGCCCCTACGAGCAGTACTTC. J is TRBJ2-7 and V is TRBV24-1, with a tentative D call TRBD1 (6 bases). Germline loops: CDR1 KGHDR, CDR2 SFDVKD. This CDR3 has 16 residues. Trimming cost V 0 bases and J 2 bases, with 13 bases left between them.

As concerns this clonotype: A much larger clone lies one base from this, so it may be a read error. The chain has TRBV2 and TRBJ1-1; D remains unclear. Germline loops: CDR1 SNHLY, CDR2 FYNNEI. Trimming took 8 bases from V and 2 from J, leaving 12 bases between them. This CDR3 has 13 amino acids. CDR3 DNA sequence: TGTGCCAGCGGTGTCAGGCTTAACACTGAAGCTTTCTTT. Protein sequence: CASGVRLNTEAFF.

This clonotype came up many times. The rearrangement joins TRBV30 to TRBJ2-1; 11 bases are shared with TRBD2. This CDR3 is 15 amino acids long. Trimming cost V 3 bases and J 2 bases; bases outside gene matches: 3. The germline CDR1 and CDR2 sequences are GTSNPN and SVGIG (reference sequence). CDR3 bases: TGTGCCTGGAGCGTAGCGGGGGGGCCCTACAATGAGCAGTTCTTC. Its translation is CAWSVAGGPYNEQFF.

The table lists this clonotype with many counts. The chain couples TRBV27 to TRBJ1-2; D not resolved. Germline V gene lookup returns CDR1 MNHEY and CDR2 SMNVEV (reference sequence). The CDR3 has 13 amino acids. V dropped 4 bases and J dropped 5 bases, with 11 bases sitting between them. In DNA form, the CDR3 reads TGTGCCAGCAGTTCCCAAGGGAGGTATGGCTACACCTTC. Translation: CASSSQGRYGYTF.

There are a few counts of this clonotype. The chain carries TRBV4-1 and TRBJ1-2, with TRBD1 matching over 7 bases. This CDR3 comprises 16 residues. With 4 bases clipped from V and 1 base from J, the junction kept 9 bases outside the gene matches. The germline gives CDR1 MGHRA, CDR2 YSYEKL. The DNA of the CDR3 is TGCGCCAGCAGCCTTAAATCGGGACAGATTAACTATGGCTACACCTTC. Protein sequence: CASSLKSGQINYGYTF.

This clonotype showed up many times. The rearrangement uses TRBV24-1 and TRBJ2-3; TRBD1 aligns across 8 bases. Trimming cost V 2 bases and J 2 bases; bases outside gene matches: 2. The germline gives CDR1 KGHDR, CDR2 SFDVKD. The CDR3 has 15 residues. CDR3 nucleotide sequence: TGTGCCACCAGTGATTACAGGGGGAACACAGATACGCAGTATTTT. It yields the protein CATSDYRGNTDTQYF.

The V and J genes are TRBV7-9 and TRBJ2-2; D is unclear. Germline loops: CDR1 SEHNR, CDR2 FQNEAQ (reference sequence). V was shortened by 5 bases and J by 0 bases, with 10 bases between the two germline ends. The CDR3 is 15 residues long. CDR3 sequence: CASSNLPANTGELFF. The CDR3 DNA reads TGTGCCAGCAGCAATCTCCCCGCGAACACCGGGGAGCTGTTTTTT. The whole variable domain, remainder taken from reference TRBV7-9 and TRBJ2-2, is DTGVSQNPRHKITKRGQNVTFRCDPISEHNRLYWYRQTLGQGPEFLTYFQNEAQLEKSRLLSDRFSAERPKGSFSTLEIQRTEQGDSAMYLCASSNLPANTGELFFGEGSRLTVL.

This clonotype was seen repeatedly, ten times or more. The chain links TRBV7-6 to TRBJ2-3; the match to TRBD2 covers 7 bases. There are 17 residues in the CDR3. The germline V gene has CDR1 SGHVS and CDR2 FNYEAQ. The trim removed 0 bases at V and 2 bases at J, leaving 8 bases unmatched. The CDR3 bases are TGTGCCAGCAGCTTAGCGCTAGCGGACACATTCACAGATACGCAGTATTTT. Protein sequence: CASSLALADTFTDTQYF.

V and J are TRBV2 and TRBJ1-4; D uncertain. With 3 bases removed from V and 8 bases from J, the gap between germline ends came to 10 bases. Germline assignment: CDR1 SNHLY and CDR2 FYNNEI. The CDR3 length is 13 residues. As DNA, the CDR3 is TGTGCCAGCAGTGATGGCCAGAGCGAAAAACTGTTTTTT. This gives the protein CASSDGQSEKLFF.

This clonotype was counted at least ten times. The chain employs TRBV7-9 and TRBJ2-1; D uncertain. This CDR3 region has 15 residues. Trimming cost V 5 bases and J 6 bases, with 17 bases left between them. CDR1 is SEHNR and CDR2 is FQNEAQ in the germline V gene (reference sequence). The CDR3 region is CASSPPPRMGNEQFF. DNA of the CDR3: TGTGCCAGCAGCCCCCCGCCGAGAATGGGCAATGAGCAGTTCTTC.

This chain connects TRBV11-2 to TRBJ2-7; D not certain. There are 12 residues in the CDR3. Germline V gene data show CDR1 as SGHAT and CDR2 as FQNNGV. Trimming pared 5 bases from V and 3 bases from J, leaving 8 bases between. The CDR3 is CASSPQRYEQYF. DNA of the CDR3: TGTGCCAGCAGCCCACAGCGCTACGAGCAGTACTTC.

The rearrangement links TRBV3-1 to TRBJ1-5; no clear D gene. Germline lookup yields CDR1 LGHDT and CDR2 YNNKEL (reference sequence). V lost 0 bases to trimming and J lost 7 bases, with 7 bases between them. CDR3 size: 13 residues. DNA of the CDR3: TGTGCCAGCAGCCAAGATTCACACCAGCCCCAGCATTTT. Translating gives CASSQDSHQPQHF.

This clonotype appeared many times. The chain uses TRBV5-8 and TRBJ2-2, with D perhaps given as TRBD1 or TRBD2 (6 bases each). The CDR3 loop spans 15 amino acids. The germline gives CDR1 SGHTS, CDR2 YDEGEE. V was cut by 0 bases and J by 4 bases, with 10 bases left in between. The CDR3 bases are TGTGCCAGCAGCTTGGGCAGGGGAGGCACCGGGGAGCTGTTTTTT. It specifies CASSLGRGGTGELFF.

This clonotype was found many times. This chain uses TRBV6-2 or TRBV6-3 with TRBJ2-7, with 8 positions matching TRBD2. The CDR3 spans 15 residues. After removal of 8 bases from V and 2 bases from J, the junction contained 11 bases not matched to a gene. The germline V gene has CDR1 MNHEY and CDR2 SVGEGT. The CDR3 region is CASQRGGLNPYEQYF. CDR3 DNA sequence: TGTGCCAGCCAACGGGGGGGCCTCAACCCCTACGAGCAGTACTTC.

In its sample, this clonotype was seen a few times. The chain has TRBV5-1 and TRBJ2-5; no definite D call. The CDR3 sequence is 17 residues long. The V and J ends lost 4 bases and 1 base respectively, with 20 bases between them. Germline CDR1 SGHRS, CDR2 YFSETQ. The CDR3, as DNA: TGCGCCAGCAGCCTCCTTCCCTCAGACGGCCGCCAAGAGACCCAGTACTTC. Encoded protein: CASSLLPSDGRQETQYF.

As concerns this clonotype: A much larger clone is a single base away; this may be a read error. The V and J genes are TRBV10-3 and TRBJ1-1; D gene unclear. Germline V CDR1 and CDR2: ENHRY, SYGVKD. Trimming stripped 7 bases from V and 4 bases from J, with 13 bases between. This CDR3 region has 13 residues. CDR3 coding DNA: TGTGCCATCATCTTTCTGGCGGCCACTGAAGCTTTCTTT. It translates to CAIIFLAATEAFF.

This clonotype was counted at least ten times. J is TRBJ2-6 and V is TRBV7-8; the D is unclear. V was cut by 2 bases and J by 2 bases, with 1 base left in between. This CDR3 has 13 amino acids. Germline V gene lookup returns CDR1 SGHVS and CDR2 FQNEAQ. The CDR3 bases are TGTGCCAGCAGCTTAACTGGGGCCAACGTCCTGACTTTC. It is translated as CASSLTGANVLTF.

Many counts were recorded for this clonotype. The rearrangement joins TRBV20-1 to TRBJ2-7; perhaps TRBD1 as D (7 bases). The V and J ends lost 4 bases and 2 bases respectively, with 18 bases between them. This CDR3 comprises 15 residues. Germline V lookup: CDR1 DFQATT, CDR2 SNEGSKA (reference sequence). CDR3 sequence: CSAIPRGTDPYEQYF. As DNA, the CDR3 is TGCAGTGCTATTCCCCGCGGGACAGACCCCTACGAGCAGTACTTC.

V usage is TRBV4-1 and J usage is TRBJ2-1, with D unclear. Germline V gene lookup returns CDR1 MGHRA and CDR2 YSYEKL. V lost 1 base and J 4 bases, leaving 14 bases between the germline ends. The CDR3 covers 16 residues. The CDR3 coding sequence is TGCGCCAGCAGCCAAGCTTTGTTCGAGTCTTACAATGAGCAGTTCTTC. It specifies CASSQALFESYNEQFF.

This clonotype came up a few times. This chain uses TRBV5-1 with TRBJ2-2, with 12 nucleotides matching TRBD2. The junction had 4 bases not matched to a gene; V was cut back by 4 bases and J by 9 bases. CDR1 is SGHRS, CDR2 YFSETQ, per germline. There are 14 residues in the CDR3. CDR3 nucleotides: TGCGCCAGCAGCCCTAGCGGGGGGGCCTGGGAGCTGTTTTTT. As protein: CASSPSGGAWELFF.

This clonotype was picked up a small number of times. The gene calls are TRBV2 and TRBJ2-1, with TRBD2 identical over 9 bases. The CDR3 runs 14 residues. With 7 bases clipped from V and 5 bases from J, the junction kept 6 bases outside the gene matches. CDR1 and CDR2 (germline): SNHLY, FYNNEI. The CDR3 protein is CASKVAGAHNEQFF. In nucleotides, the CDR3 is TGTGCCAGCAAAGTAGCGGGAGCACACAATGAGCAGTTCTTC.